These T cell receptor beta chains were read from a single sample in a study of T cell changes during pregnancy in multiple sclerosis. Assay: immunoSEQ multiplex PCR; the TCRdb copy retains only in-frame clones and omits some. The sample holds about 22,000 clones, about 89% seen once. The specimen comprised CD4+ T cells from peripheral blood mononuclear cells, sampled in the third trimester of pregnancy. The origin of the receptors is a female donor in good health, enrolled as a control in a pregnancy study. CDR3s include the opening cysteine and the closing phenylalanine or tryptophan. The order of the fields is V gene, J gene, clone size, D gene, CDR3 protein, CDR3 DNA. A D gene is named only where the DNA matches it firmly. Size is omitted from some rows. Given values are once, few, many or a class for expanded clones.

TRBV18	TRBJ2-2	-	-	CASSYKAGTGELFF	TGTGCCAGCTCGTATAAAGCGGGTACCGGGGAGCTGTTTTTT
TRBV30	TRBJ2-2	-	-	CAWREGRPNTGELFF	TGTGCCTGGAGGGAAGGCAGGCCGAACACCGGGGAGCTGTTTTTT
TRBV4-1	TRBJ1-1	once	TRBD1	CASSQVRRGETEAFF	TGCGCCAGCAGCCAAGTTCGCAGGGGGGAGACTGAAGCTTTCTTT
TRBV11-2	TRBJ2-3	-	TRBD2	CASSLDQRGFTDTQYF	TGTGCCAGCAGCTTAGATCAGCGGGGGTTCACAGATACGCAGTATTTT
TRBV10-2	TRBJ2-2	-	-	CASSESSGPGELFF	TGCGCCAGCAGTGAGTCGTCTGGCCCCGGGGAGCTGTTTTTT
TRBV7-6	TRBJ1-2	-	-	CASGDRLANYGYTF	TGTGCCAGCGGCGACAGGTTAGCTAACTATGGCTACACCTTC
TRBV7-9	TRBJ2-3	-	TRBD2	CASSATSGIGDTQYF	TGTGCCAGCAGCGCGACTAGCGGGATTGGAGATACGCAGTATTTT
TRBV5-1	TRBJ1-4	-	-	CASSLGGINEKLFF	TGCGCCAGCAGCTTGGGGGGCATTAATGAAAAACTGTTTTTT
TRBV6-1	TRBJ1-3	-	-	CASSVEGSSGNTIYF	TGTGCCAGCAGTGTTGAGGGTTCTTCTGGAAACACCATATATTTT
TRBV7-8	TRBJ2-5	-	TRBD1	CASSFGDRGMEETQYF	TGTGCCAGCAGCTTCGGGGACAGGGGGATGGAAGAGACCCAGTACTTC
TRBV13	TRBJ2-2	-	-	CASSLGLRAGELFF	TGTGCCAGCAGCTTAGGCCTAAGAGCGGGGGAGCTGTTTTTT
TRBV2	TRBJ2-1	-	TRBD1	CASRGQSSYNEQFF	TGTGCCAGCAGGGGACAGAGCTCCTACAATGAGCAGTTCTTC
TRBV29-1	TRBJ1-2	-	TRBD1	CSVLQGGYGYTF	TGCAGCGTCCTACAGGGGGGCTATGGCTACACCTTC
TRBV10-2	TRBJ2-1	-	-	CASSEFLSNEQFF	TGCGCCAGCAGTGAGTTTCTCTCCAATGAGCAGTTCTTC
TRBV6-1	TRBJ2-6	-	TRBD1	CASSDRGSGANVLTF	TGTGCCAGCAGTGACAGGGGGTCTGGGGCCAACGTCCTGACTTTC
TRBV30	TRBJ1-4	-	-	CAWSVPAGDGREKLFF	TGTGCCTGGAGTGTACCGGCGGGAGATGGCAGGGAAAAACTGTTTTTT
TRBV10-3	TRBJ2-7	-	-	CAISDSPYEQYF	TGTGCCATCAGTGATAGTCCGTACGAGCAGTACTTC
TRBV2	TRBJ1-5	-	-	CASRYSNNQPQHF	TGTGCCAGCAGGTACAGTAACAATCAGCCCCAGCATTTT
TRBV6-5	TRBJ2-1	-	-	CASSSRGFIPHNEQFF	TGTGCCAGCAGTTCCCGGGGGTTTATCCCACACAATGAGCAGTTCTTC
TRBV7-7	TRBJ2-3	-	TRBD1	CASSFGTGGRPQDTQYF	TGTGCCAGCAGCTTTGGGACAGGGGGCCGCCCTCAGGATACGCAGTATTTT
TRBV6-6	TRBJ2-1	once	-	CASSRSADEQFF	TGTGCCAGCAGTCGATCGGCGGATGAGCAGTTCTTC
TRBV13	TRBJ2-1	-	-	CASSLSRGLYNEQFF	TGTGCCAGCAGCTTAAGCAGGGGCTTATACAATGAGCAGTTCTTC
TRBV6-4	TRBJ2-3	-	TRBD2	CASSVGAGDLDTQYF	TGTGCCAGCAGTGTCGGGGCGGGAGATCTAGATACGCAGTATTTT
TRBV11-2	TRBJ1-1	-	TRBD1	CASSEYRGNTEAFF	TGTGCCAGCAGCGAATACAGGGGGAACACTGAAGCTTTCTTT
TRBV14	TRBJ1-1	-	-	CASSQVATRVETEAFF	TGTGCCAGCAGCCAAGTTGCGACGAGGGTGGAAACTGAAGCTTTCTTT
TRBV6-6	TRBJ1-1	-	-	CASLGAPGTEAFF	TGTGCCAGCCTGGGGGCCCCTGGGACTGAAGCTTTCTTT
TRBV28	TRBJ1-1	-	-	CASTADSQHFGAFF	TGTGCCAGCACTGCGGACAGCCAACACTTTGGAGCTTTCTTT
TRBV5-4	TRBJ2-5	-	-	CASSASGGARQETQYF	TGTGCCAGCAGCGCCTCCGGAGGGGCGAGACAAGAGACCCAGTACTTC
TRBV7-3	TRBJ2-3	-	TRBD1	CASSLGLTGVDTQYF	TGTGCCAGCAGCTTGGGGCTGACAGGGGTGGATACGCAGTATTTT
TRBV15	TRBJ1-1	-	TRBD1	CATSRETGVGTEAFF	TGTGCCACCAGCAGGGAGACAGGGGTGGGGACTGAAGCTTTCTTT
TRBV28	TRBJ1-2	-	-	CASTSWVEGYTF	TGTGCCAGCACCTCTTGGGTGGAGGGCTACACCTTC
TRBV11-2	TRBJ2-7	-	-	CASSLDSQGGFAYEQYF	TGTGCCAGCAGCTTAGATAGCCAGGGCGGTTTCGCCTACGAGCAGTACTTC
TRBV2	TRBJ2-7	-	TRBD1	CASSQDRVRYEQYF	TGTGCCAGCAGTCAGGACAGGGTGCGTTACGAGCAGTACTTC
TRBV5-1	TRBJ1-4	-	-	CASSSGLRGLNEKLFF	TGCGCCAGCAGCTCCGGCCTCAGGGGCCTTAATGAAAAACTGTTTTTT
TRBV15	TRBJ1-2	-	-	CATSRQGLGNYGYTF	TGTGCCACCAGCAGGCAGGGTCTCGGTAACTATGGCTACACCTTC
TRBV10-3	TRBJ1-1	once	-	CAISENRPNTEAFF	TGTGCCATCAGTGAAAACAGACCCAACACTGAAGCTTTCTTT
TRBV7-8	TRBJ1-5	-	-	CASSMRVTGFESQHF	TGTGCCAGCAGCATGAGGGTTACAGGGTTTGAGTCCCAGCATTTT
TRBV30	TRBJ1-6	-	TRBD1	CAWRPPGTGRSPLHF	TGTGCCTGGAGACCCCCCGGGACAGGACGTTCACCCCTCCACTTT
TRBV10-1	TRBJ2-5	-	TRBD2	CASSETEREGLGETQYF	TGCGCCAGCAGTGAGACAGAGCGGGAGGGCCTGGGGGAGACCCAGTACTTC
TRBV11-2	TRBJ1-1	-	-	CASREGGSEAFF	TGTGCCAGCAGGGAGGGGGGGTCTGAAGCTTTCTTT
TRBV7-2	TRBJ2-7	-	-	CASRRAGRGGEQYF	TGTGCCAGCAGACGCGCCGGAAGGGGTGGCGAGCAGTACTTC
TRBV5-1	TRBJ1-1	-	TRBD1	CASSFGDRPTEAFF	TGCGCCAGCAGCTTCGGGGACAGACCCACTGAAGCTTTCTTT
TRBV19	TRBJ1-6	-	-	CASGSGLGSPLHF	TGTGCCAGTGGTAGCGGGCTTGGTTCACCCCTCCACTTT
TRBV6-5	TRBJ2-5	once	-	CASSYRGETQYF	TGTGCCAGCAGTTACAGAGGGGAGACCCAGTACTTC
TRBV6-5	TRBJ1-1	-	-	CASSDESDTEAFF	TGTGCCAGCAGTGATGAATCGGACACTGAAGCTTTCTTT
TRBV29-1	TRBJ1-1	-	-	CSVRGSGDGEAFF	TGCAGCGTCCGGGGGTCGGGGGACGGTGAAGCTTTCTTT
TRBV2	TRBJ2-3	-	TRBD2	CASMAGGTTDTQYF	TGTGCCAGCATGGCGGGGGGCACCACAGATACGCAGTATTTT
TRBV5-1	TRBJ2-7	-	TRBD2	CASSLSASGRNYEQYF	TGCGCCAGCAGCTTGTCTGCTAGCGGGAGGAACTACGAGCAGTACTTC
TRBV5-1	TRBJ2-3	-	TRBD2	CASSLGPSGASTDTQYF	TGCGCCAGCAGCTTGGGTCCTAGCGGGGCGAGCACAGATACGCAGTATTTT
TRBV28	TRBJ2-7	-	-	CASRRGPSSYEQYF	TGTGCCAGCAGAAGGGGCCCTAGCTCCTACGAGCAGTACTTC